This section outlines one TCR beta chain sequence together with its context. The sample comes from a study of siplizumab effects on memory and regulatory T cells. Measured with immunoSEQ multiplex PCR; TCRdb has only the in-frame clones, and not every one. Altogether approximately 100,000 clones are present, 92% being singletons, with the ten largest covering about 0.78%. The germline V gene encodes CDR1 SGHAT and CDR2 FQNNGV. The CDR3 spans 16 residues. The germline V and J ends were trimmed by 0 bases and 4 bases, with 15 bases remaining between them. The TCR was taken from a human donor in good health. Sequences were obtained from Tregs sorted from blood. The chain links TRBV11-2 to TRBJ1-2, with D unclear. CDR3 nucleotides: TGTGCCAGCAGCTTAGATCGCACAGCCTTGACCTATGGCTACACCTTC. Translated, it gives CASSLDRTALTYGYTF.